The 10 T cell receptor beta chains below were found in one sample sequenced in a study of cytomegalovirus exposure and HLA in healthy donors. Vbeta (60) and Jbeta (13) primers were used in the PCR. Assay used: immunoSEQ multiplex PCR; TCRdb lists only in-frame clones, some missing. The table shows 120,000 to 150,000 clones, with 60% to 80% occurring only once. The sample consisted of PBMCs. All receptors derive from a middle-aged man in good health and CMV-seronegative.

The chain uses TRBV7-8 and TRBJ2-7; D possibly corresponds to TRBD2 (6 bases). CDR3 length: 15 residues. Germline V gives CDR1 SGHVS, CDR2 FQNEAQ. With 1 base removed from V and 5 bases from J, the gap between germline ends came to 15 bases. CDR3 coding DNA: TGTGCCAGCAGCTTAGGGGGGACTGGGATCGACGAGCAGTACTTC. Translating gives CASSLGGTGIDEQYF.

The chain is built from TRBV4-1 and TRBJ2-1; possibly TRBD2 for D (7 bases). This CDR3 is built from 17 residues. Trimming took 4 bases from V and 0 from J, leaving 16 bases between them. From germline, CDR1 is MGHRA and CDR2 YSYEKL. For the CDR3, the DNA is TGCGCCAGCAGCCCTCGGGCCGGGGGGCGCTCCTACAATGAGCAGTTCTTC. Translation gives CASSPRAGGRSYNEQFF.

This clone was counted once. This chain uses TRBV7-3 with TRBJ2-2, with 7 bases fitting TRBD2. The CDR3 runs to 14 residues. Germline CDR1 is SGHTA and CDR2 is FQGTGA. The J segment lost 5 bases and the V segment lost 2 bases, leaving 2 bases of the junction unmatched. The CDR3 bases are TGTGCCAGCAGCTTAGTCGGGAGGACCGGGGAGCTGTTTTTT. It codes for CASSLVGRTGELFF.

The chain joins TRBV6-1 to TRBJ2-7; 10 positions match TRBD1. Trimming at V came to 2 bases and at J to 6 bases, leaving 10 bases not matched to a gene. The CDR3 sequence is 16 residues long. The germline gives CDR1 MNHNS, CDR2 SASEGT. The CDR3 loop reads CASSEPTGTGVGEQYF. The DNA for the CDR3 is TGTGCCAGCAGTGAACCCACCGGGACAGGGGTGGGCGAGCAGTACTTC.

This clone was seen a single time. The chain carries TRBV6-6 and TRBJ1-2, with D perhaps TRBD1 (5 bases). The CDR3 totals 14 residues. Per the germline V gene, CDR1 is MNHNY and CDR2 is SVGAGI (reference sequence). V lost 2 bases and J lost 8, with 15 bases in between. The CDR3: CASSYDGDYGGYTF. CDR3 DNA: TGTGCCAGCAGTTACGACGGGGACTATGGGGGCTACACCTTC.

V and J are TRBV5-1 and TRBJ1-3; no firm D call. In germline, CDR1 is SGHRS, CDR2 YFSETQ. The CDR3 has 16 amino acids. The germline V and J ends were trimmed by 0 bases and 0 bases, with 10 bases remaining between them. The CDR3 DNA is TGCGCCAGCAGCTTGGCAGCTCCGGGCTCTGGAAACACCATATATTTT. Translating gives CASSLAAPGSGNTIYF.

CDR3 bases: TGTGCCAGCAGCTTAGTTCGCAGGGGGCTTGGCACCGGGGAGCTGTTTTTT. Translating it yields CASSLVRRGLGTGELFF. V gene TRBV7-8 combines with J gene TRBJ2-2; 8 nucleotides align to TRBD1. J gave up 4 bases and V 1 base, and 8 bases lay outside the gene matches. From germline, CDR1 is SGHVS and CDR2 FQNEAQ. The CDR3 totals 17 residues. Full variable domain (rest looked up from reference TRBV7-8 and TRBJ2-2): GAGVSQSPRYKVAKRGQDVALRCDPISGHVSLFWYQQALGQGPEFLTYFQNEAQLDKSGLPSDRFFAERPEGSVSTLKIQRTQQEDSAVYLCASSLVRRGLGTGELFFGEGSRLTVL.

The V call is TRBV29-1, the J call TRBJ1-5, with 10 positions matching TRBD1. The trim removed 6 bases at V and 5 bases at J, leaving 7 bases unmatched. The CDR3 runs to 14 residues. Looked up from germline, CDR1 is SQVTM and CDR2 is ANQGSEA. The CDR3 DNA reads TGCAGCGTCCTGACAGGGGGCCCGCATCAGCCCCAGCATTTT. This translates into CSVLTGGPHQPQHF.

The CDR3: CASSLAVRTPTDTQYF. The CDR3 DNA reads TGTGCCAGCAGCTTGGCGGTCAGGACTCCCACAGATACGCAGTATTTT. The chain is built from TRBV5-6 and TRBJ2-3, with D possibly matching TRBD2 (5 bases). V shed 0 bases and J shed 2 bases, with 13 bases lying between them. This CDR3 has 16 residues. Germline CDR1 SGHDT, CDR2 YYEEEE. Together with reference TRBV5-6 and TRBJ2-3, the CDR3 gives the full variable domain: DAGVTQSPTHLIKTRGQQVTLRCSPKSGHDTVSWYQQALGQGPQFIFQYYEEEERQRGNFPDRFSGHQFPNYSSELNVNALLLGDSALYLCASSLAVRTPTDTQYFGPGTRLTVL.

V is TRBV6-6 and J is TRBJ1-1, with 9 bases that match TRBD1. The ends lost 6 bases at V and 1 base at J; junction bases unmatched: 6. The CDR3 has 15 amino acids. Per the germline V gene, CDR1 is MNHNY and CDR2 is SVGAGI (reference sequence). The CDR3 sequence is CASRGGTGTNTEAFF. The CDR3 region has the DNA TGTGCCAGCAGGGGGGGGACAGGGACGAACACTGAAGCTTTCTTT.